One and the same sample provided the 18 T cell receptor beta chains below, sequenced in a study of blood T cells in healthy people across ages. Combining a sample-barcoded 5' primer with a J-beta primer mix, a second PCR ran for roughly 7 to 11 cycles. In TCRdb, the 5' RACE reads were re-called with MiXCR into one record per CDR3 protein. The sample comprises about 640,000 distinct CDR3 sequences, under 30% of which are singletons, and 15% to 18% rests with the top ten. Sequences were obtained from blood. The receptors here all came from a woman aged 80 or over in good health.

The rearrangement joins TRBV6-5 to TRBJ1-1; no clear D gene. Trimming stripped 6 bases from V and 1 base from J, with 12 bases between. The CDR3 covers 14 residues. The germline V gene encodes CDR1 MNHEY and CDR2 SVGAGI. The chain's CDR3 is CASRRGPQNTEAFF. The CDR3 DNA reads TGTGCCAGCAGGCGAGGACCCCAGAACACTGAAGCTTTCTTT.

This clonotype was found many times. The rearrangement uses TRBV10-3 and TRBJ1-2; TRBD1 aligns across 8 bases. The germline V gene encodes CDR1 ENHRY and CDR2 SYGVKD. With 6 bases clipped from V and 6 bases from J, the junction kept 15 bases outside the gene matches. The CDR3 consists of 16 residues. The CDR3 bases are TGTGCCATCAGCTCGACAGGGGCCCCTTTGATGGATGGCTACACCTTC. Translated: CAISSTGAPLMDGYTF.

This clonotype showed up many times. J is TRBJ2-5 and V is TRBV5-1, with TRBD1 as a possible D gene (6 bases). There are 14 residues in the CDR3. CDR1 and CDR2 (germline): SGHRS, YFSETQ. V lost 5 bases and J 5 bases, leaving 16 bases between the germline ends. As DNA, the CDR3 is TGCGCCAGCAGGTCCGGTACAGGGTTGGAGACCCAGTACTTC. Translating it yields CASRSGTGLETQYF. The entire variable domain, with the rest obtained from reference TRBV5-1 and TRBJ2-5, is as follows: KAGVTQTPRYLIKTRGQQVTLSCSPISGHRSVSWYQQTPGQGLQFLFEYFSETQRNKGNFPGRFSGRQFSNSRSEMNVSTLELGDSALYLCASRSGTGLETQYFGPGTRLLVL.

This clonotype was observed many times. The V gene is TRBV24-1, the J gene TRBJ2-1; D gene uncertain. CDR1 is KGHDR and CDR2 is SFDVKD in the germline V gene. The CDR3 runs 11 residues. Trimming took 9 bases from V and 5 from J, leaving 7 bases between them. The CDR3 here is CATGVNNEQFF. CDR3 coding DNA: TGTGCCACCGGTGTTAACAATGAGCAGTTCTTC.

The CDR3 reads CAISRDVSYEQYF. CDR3 DNA sequence: TGTGCCATCTCCCGGGACGTTTCCTACGAGCAGTACTTC. The chain joins TRBV10-3 to TRBJ2-7; D is tentatively TRBD1 or TRBD2 (5 bases each). The CDR3 contains 13 residues. V was shortened by 8 bases and J by 1 base, with 12 bases between the two germline ends. Germline-derived CDR1 and CDR2 are ENHRY and SYGVKD.

This clonotype was counted between two and nine times. CDR3: CATSRGGAGPQLFF. In DNA, the CDR3 is TGTGCCACCAGCAGAGGGGGAGCAGGACCCCAATTGTTTTTT. The chain links TRBV15 to TRBJ1-4; D unresolved. The germline V gene encodes CDR1 LNHNV and CDR2 YYDKDF (reference sequence). V was shortened by 1 base and J by 15 bases, with 18 bases between the two germline ends. This CDR3 contains 14 residues.

In its sample, this clonotype was seen once. This may come from a read error, since a much larger clone is one base off. The chain combines TRBV16 with TRBJ1-2; no firm D call. Between the trimmed V and J ends, which lost 1 base and 10 bases, there was a span of 10 bases. This CDR3 has 12 amino acids. In germline, CDR1 is KGHSY, CDR2 FQNENV. This CDR3 reads CASSQWGRDYTF. The CDR3 DNA reads TGTGCCAGCAGCCAATGGGGTCGGGACTACACCTTC.

The gene calls are TRBV6-1 and TRBJ1-5; D ambiguous. V was shortened by 2 bases and J by 3 bases, with 8 bases between the two germline ends. This CDR3 is 14 amino acids long. Germline CDR1 is MNHNS and CDR2 is SASEGT. The CDR3 spells CASSEQGVNQPQHF. CDR3 nucleotide sequence: TGTGCCAGCAGTGAACAAGGAGTCAATCAGCCCCAGCATTTT.

This clonotype was seen at least ten times. The CDR3 region has the DNA TGTGCCAGCAGTCCGGGTCCTAACAATCGGGGCTACACCTTC. Amino acids: CASSPGPNNRGYTF. This chain links TRBV6-1 with TRBJ1-2; D call uncertain. The length of the CDR3 is 14 residues. Germline V gene sequence: CDR1 MNHNS, CDR2 SASEGT. Trimming took 5 bases from V and 8 from J, leaving 18 bases between them.

The count of this clonotype is one. The chain links TRBV7-9 to TRBJ2-7; D gene uncertain. Deletions cut 7 bases from V and 5 bases from J, with 12 bases between. The CDR3 sequence is 12 residues long. CDR1 is SEHNR, CDR2 FQNEAQ, per germline (reference sequence). The CDR3 coding sequence is TGTGCCAGCAAACAGATGGACCACGAGCAGTACTTC. Amino acid sequence: CASKQMDHEQYF.

This chain uses TRBV14 with TRBJ2-4, with D uncertain. CDR3 size: 20 residues. Trimming left V 0 bases short and J 0 bases short, with 21 bases between. CDR1 and CDR2 from the germline V gene are SGHDN and FVKESK. The CDR3 here is CASSQDWQPIRPLAKNIQYF. CDR3 bases: TGTGCCAGCAGCCAAGATTGGCAGCCAATAAGACCCCTAGCCAAAAACATTCAGTACTTC.

In its sample, this clonotype was seen a few times. The rearrangement joins TRBV15 to TRBJ2-2; 7 nucleotides line up with TRBD2. Germline V CDR1 and CDR2: LNHNV, YYDKDF (reference sequence). Trimming removed 1 base from V and 3 bases from J; junction bases left unmatched: 2. The CDR3 covers 15 residues. The CDR3 reads CATSRVGGDTGELFF. The CDR3 region has the DNA TGTGCCACCAGCAGAGTGGGGGGGGACACCGGGGAGCTGTTTTTT.

Worth noting for this clonotype: It may be a read error: a sequence one base away is much more abundant. This chain joins TRBV7-6 and TRBJ2-3; 10 bases match TRBD1. Germline V CDR1 and CDR2: SGHVS, FNYEAQ. The CDR3 covers 15 residues. CDR3 region: CASSFPRTGGDTRYF. As DNA, the CDR3 is TGTGCCAGCTCCTTTCCGAGGACAGGGGGTGATACGCGGTATTTT.

There are a few counts of this clonotype. V gene TRBV20-1 combines with J gene TRBJ1-5, with TRBD1 as a possible D gene (6 bases). CDR3 length equals 14 residues. The V and J ends lost 5 bases and 0 bases respectively, with 11 bases between them. Germline V gives CDR1 DFQATT, CDR2 SNEGSKA (reference sequence). The CDR3 nucleotides are TGCAGTGCTTGGAGACAGGATAGCAATCAGCCCCAGCATTTT. Protein: CSAWRQDSNQPQHF.

This clonotype has at least ten counts. The chain carries TRBV7-2 and TRBJ2-5, with 7 nucleotides matching TRBD2. Germline V CDR1 and CDR2: SGHTA, FQGNSA. The V gene end was trimmed by 7 bases and the J gene end by 4 bases; junction bases not matched to a gene: 12. The CDR3 loop spans 15 amino acids. CDR3 protein: CASNALSGKGETQYF. The CDR3, as DNA: TGTGCCAGCAACGCCCTGAGCGGGAAGGGAGAGACCCAGTACTTC.

This clonotype was counted many times. This sequence joins TRBV6-5 and TRBJ2-3; no reliable D call. The V gene lost 0 bases and the J gene lost 5 bases, with 12 bases spanning the gap. CDR3 length: 15 residues. Germline V gene data show CDR1 as MNHEY and CDR2 as SVGAGI. CDR3 in amino acids: CASSYSTTVEDTQYF. CDR3 DNA sequence: TGTGCCAGCAGTTACTCGACAACCGTTGAAGATACGCAGTATTTT.

This chain links TRBV7-3 with TRBJ1-6, with D unresolved. Looked up from germline, CDR1 is SGHTA and CDR2 is FQGTGA. V was shortened by 2 bases and J by 9 bases, with 11 bases between the two germline ends. The CDR3 has 14 residues. DNA for the CDR3: TGTGCCAGCAGCTTATCGCTAGGGCGTTCACCCCTCCACTTT. Amino acids: CASSLSLGRSPLHF.

This clonotype was recorded at least ten times. Here the CDR3 DNA reads TGTGCCAGCAGCCCCTCCGCGGGGGGGTACAATGAGCAGTTCTTC. It specifies CASSPSAGGYNEQFF. The chain uses TRBV7-3 and TRBJ2-1; 9 bases agree with TRBD2. Germline lookup yields CDR1 SGHTA and CDR2 FQGTGA. V was pared by 5 bases and J by 4 bases, with 6 bases of the junction left unmatched. The CDR3 is 15 residues long. The entire variable domain, with the rest obtained from reference TRBV7-3 and TRBJ2-1, is as follows: GAGVSQTPSNKVTEKGKYVELRCDPISGHTALYWYRQSLGQGPEFLIYFQGTGAADDSGLPNDRFFAVRPEGSVSTLKIQRTERGDSAVYLCASSPSAGGYNEQFFGPGTRLTVL.